The 3 T cell receptor beta chains below all came from one sample that was sequenced in a study of blood T cells in healthy people across ages. The use of a sample-barcoded 5' primer and a J-beta primer mix characterized a second PCR of roughly 6 to 11 cycles. From the 5' RACE reads, TCRdb called clonotypes with MiXCR, one entry per CDR3 protein. Here the sample spans hundreds of thousands of distinct CDR3 sequences, 46% being singletons. Source material: blood. Receptors originate from a man older than 75 in good health.

V gene TRBV5-5 combines with J gene TRBJ2-3; TRBD2 might be the D (6 bases). The ends were cut back, 3 bases at V and 4 bases at J, with 15 bases in the middle. In germline, CDR1 is SGHKS, CDR2 YYEKEE (reference sequence). This CDR3 has 15 residues. CDR3 bases: TGTGCCAGCAGCTCGGCCGGGGGAACCGCAGATACGCAGTATTTT. This translates into CASSSAGGTADTQYF.

In this sample, this clonotype turned up once. This chain joins TRBV7-2 and TRBJ1-2; tentative D call: TRBD1 (6 bases). The CDR3 loop spans 14 amino acids. V lost 5 bases, J lost 0 bases, and 10 bases lay in between. Germline CDR1 reads SGHTA; CDR2 reads FQGNSA. The CDR3 DNA sequence: TGTGCCAGCAGCCCTCAGGGGTCTAACTATGGCTACACCTTC. Its protein product is CASSPQGSNYGYTF.

The V gene is TRBV15, the J gene TRBJ2-7; 9 nucleotides align to TRBD1. V was clipped by 1 base and J by 5 bases; unmatched bases: 3. Germline assignment: CDR1 LNHNV and CDR2 YYDKDF (reference sequence). The CDR3 spans 14 residues. CDR3 DNA: TGTGCCACCAGCAGAGGTCGGACAGGGGACGAGCAGTACTTC. This translates into CATSRGRTGDEQYF.